This entry concerns a single TCR beta chain. Its antigen is as yet unknown. This specimen belongs to a study of cytomegalovirus exposure and HLA in healthy donors. Study conclusions and caveats: Some public TCRs appeared in many individuals, while most sequences were rare. That first-cohort TCR clusters tended to co-occur in the 95 to 150 validation repertoires was found in a later analysis. The authors enumerated over 150 TCR beta chains as linked to cytomegalovirus.

The donors were members of the validation cohort comprising about 120 subjects, separate from the roughly 700-subject first cohort. The data were produced by immunoSEQ multiplex PCR, yet TCRdb's version contains in-frame clones alone and is incomplete. The sample records approximately 300,000 clones, roughly 85% being singletons. Looked up from germline, CDR1 is MDHEN and CDR2 is SYDVKM. V lost 6 bases and J lost 4, with 22 bases in between. This CDR3 spans 16 amino acids. Sequences were obtained from PBMCs. This clonotype was sampled from a woman under 30 in good health and CMV-seronegative. This chain joins TRBV28 and TRBJ2-7; D perhaps matches TRBD1 (6 bases). As DNA, the CDR3 is TGTGCCAGCAGCGAAAGCTTTACAGGGAACTCGTACGAGCAGTACTTC. Encoded protein: CASSESFTGNSYEQYF.